This record concerns one TCR beta chain sequence. What it binds is not known. Here immunoSEQ multiplex PCR was the method, and the copy in TCRdb shows in-frame clones only, minus some. The data contain some 410,000 clones, approximately 90% of them singletons. This record comes from a study of Ad26.COV2.S vaccination and SARS-CoV-2 variants. Study in general: In the study, Ad26.COV2.S was injected intramuscularly once, or twice 56 days apart.

The study's findings and limits: The TCR breadth and depth analyses may have produced an underestimate of total T cell responses. Higher spike-specific TCR breadth was found in vaccine recipients than in placebo recipients.

The treatment denotes: around 19 received Ad26.COV2.S at low or high dose, single or two shots; several received placebo; per-sample allocation not given. All samples were drawn on day 63, counting from the first vaccine or placebo injection. An Ad26 vector expressing Wuhan-strain SARS-CoV-2 spike constituted the vaccine. J lost 4 bases, V lost 2 bases, and 4 bases had no gene match. CDR1 SGHTA and CDR2 FQGNSA come from the germline V gene. The CDR3 consists of 16 residues. This chain connects TRBV7-2 to TRBJ2-1; 11 nucleotides match TRBD2. The sequence was obtained from a person between 18 and 65 years old who received the Ad26.COV2.S COVID-19 vaccine or a placebo. Sample: peripheral blood, taken in a trial of Ad26.COV2.S vaccine versus placebo. CDR3 protein: CASSLLAGGTYNEQFF. CDR3 sequence (DNA): TGTGCCAGCAGCTTACTAGCGGGGGGTACGTACAATGAGCAGTTCTTC. Looking up the rest from reference TRBV7-2 and TRBJ2-1 gives the full variable domain: GAGVSQSPSNKVTEKGKDVELRCDPISGHTALYWYRQSLGQGLEFLIYFQGNSAPDKSGLPSDRFSAERTGGSVSTLTIQRTQQEDSAVYLCASSLLAGGTYNEQFFGPGTRLTVL.